These 30 T cell receptor beta chains originate from one sample sequenced in a study of a mutant IDH1 vaccine in newly diagnosed glioma. The time point was: week 47, end of study. All doses held 300 ug of mutant IDH1 20-mer peptide, with topical imiquimod. Antigens for these TCRs are unknown. Sequencing was performed with immunoSEQ multiplex PCR; in TCRdb, only in-frame clones are kept and a portion is missing. This table holds some 87,000 clones, approximately 78% found once. This material consisted of PBMCs, taken from a glioma patient whose treatment included an IDH1 peptide vaccine. These receptors all come from a man aged 35 to 55 with glioma.

The CDR3 reads CASSQDSGWGNEQFF. The DNA of the CDR3 is TGTGCCAGCAGCCAAGATAGCGGGTGGGGCAATGAGCAGTTCTTC. This chain uses TRBV4-2 with TRBJ2-1; 7 bases are a match to TRBD2. Germline CDR1 reads LGHNA; CDR2 reads YNFKEQ. The CDR3 consists of 15 residues. Trimming at V came to 0 bases and at J to 6 bases, leaving 5 bases not matched to a gene.

This clone was observed a single time. V gene TRBV21-1 combines with J gene TRBJ2-7; the table's TRBD1 call for D was not verified on the DNA. TRBV21-1 is a pseudogene segment. The CDR3 contains 15 residues. The CDR3 DNA sequence: TGTGCCAGCAGCAAAGCCGTTCCAGGGACCTACGAGCAGTACTTC. Translating gives CASSKAVPGTYEQYF.

V gene TRBV29-1 combines with J gene TRBJ1-2; D possibly corresponds to TRBD1 (6 bases). Deletions cut 6 bases from V and 2 bases from J, with 13 bases between. Germline assignment: CDR1 SQVTM and CDR2 ANQGSEA. This CDR3 comprises 13 residues. CDR3 DNA: TGCAGCGTGGGGGGGCCCCAGAACTATGGCTACACCTTC. Encoded protein: CSVGGPQNYGYTF.

V gene TRBV19 combines with J gene TRBJ2-1; the match to TRBD2 covers 15 bases. CDR3 size: 16 residues. V shed 4 bases and J 7 bases; nucleotides not matched to a gene: 5. The germline V gene encodes CDR1 LNHDA and CDR2 SQIVND (reference sequence). The CDR3 nucleotides are TGTGCCAGTAGTAACGGACTAGCGGGGGGGGTAAATGAGCAGTTCTTC. Translated, it gives CASSNGLAGGVNEQFF.

V gene TRBV7-9 combines with J gene TRBJ1-1; D possibly corresponds to TRBD1 (5 bases). The germline gives CDR1 SEHNR, CDR2 FQNEAQ (reference sequence). Trimming pared 5 bases from V and 1 base from J, leaving 20 bases between. CDR3 length equals 17 residues. CDR3 in amino acids: CASSPLSGGGTNTEAFF. The CDR3 DNA reads TGTGCCAGCAGCCCCCTCAGTGGGGGAGGGACGAACACTGAAGCTTTCTTT.

The chain joins TRBV6-1 to TRBJ1-5; D remains unclear. Germline V CDR1 and CDR2: MNHNS, SASEGT. V was cut by 6 bases and J by 2 bases, with 11 bases left in between. CDR3 length: 14 residues. This CDR3 is CASRQTGGNQPQHF. Written as DNA, the CDR3 is TGTGCCAGCAGACAGACGGGTGGCAATCAGCCCCAGCATTTT.

The chain joins TRBV10-3 to TRBJ2-3, with 9 bases that match TRBD2. CDR1 and CDR2 (germline): ENHRY, SYGVKD. The CDR3 spans 16 residues. V was pared by 4 bases and J by 6 bases, with 11 bases of the junction left unmatched. The CDR3 loop is CAISVTSGGPIDTQYF. The CDR3 nucleotides read TGTGCCATCAGTGTAACAAGCGGGGGGCCCATTGATACGCAGTATTTT.

The chain has TRBV18 and TRBJ1-3; 7 nucleotides align to TRBD1. V was clipped by 5 bases and J by 0 bases; unmatched bases: 7. This CDR3 region has 16 residues. Germline V CDR1 and CDR2: KGHSH, LQKENI. The CDR3: CASSVGTATSGNTIYF. The CDR3 bases are TGTGCCAGCTCAGTCGGGACAGCAACCTCTGGAAACACCATATATTTT.

A single count supports this clone. The chain recombines TRBV9 with TRBJ1-3, with unresolved D. The V gene's germline CDR1 is SGDLS and CDR2 YYNGEE. The CDR3 runs to 16 residues. V was pared by 0 bases and J by 0 bases, with 10 bases between. Here the CDR3 DNA reads TGTGCCAGCAGCGTAGCTGGAGGGAGCTCTGGAAACACCATATATTTT. Protein: CASSVAGGSSGNTIYF.

The chain is built from TRBV6-5 and TRBJ2-2; tentative D call: TRBD1 (6 bases). CDR3 length equals 14 residues. The germline CDR1 and CDR2 sequences are MNHEY and SVGAGI. The V and J ends lost 6 bases and 4 bases respectively, with 12 bases between them. CDR3 DNA: TGTGCCAGCAGCAGGGCAGGGGCCACCGGGGAGCTGTTTTTT. As protein: CASSRAGATGELFF.

The table lists this clone with a few counts. The V and J genes are TRBV5-1 and TRBJ1-5; 12 bases are shared with TRBD1. CDR3 length: 16 amino acids. Per germline, CDR1 SGHRS and CDR2 YFSETQ. The ends lost 1 base at V and 6 bases at J; junction bases unmatched: 5. The DNA for the CDR3 is TGCGCCAGCAGCTTGACCGGGACAGGGGGCGGTCAGCCCCAGCATTTT. It is translated as CASSLTGTGGGQPQHF.

This sequence joins TRBV6-5 and TRBJ1-5; D remains unclear. Germline assignment: CDR1 MNHEY and CDR2 SVGAGI. The CDR3 is 15 amino acids. Trimming took 2 bases from V and 2 from J, leaving 10 bases between them. CDR3 in amino acids: CASSYGHTGNQPQHF. The CDR3 region has the DNA TGTGCCAGCAGTTACGGTCACACGGGCAATCAGCCCCAGCATTTT.

V usage is TRBV6-1 and J usage is TRBJ2-5; D is perhaps TRBD2 (6 bases). This CDR3 has 13 amino acids. The V end was cut by 2 bases, the J end by 7 bases, with 11 bases between. The germline CDR1 and CDR2 sequences are MNHNS and SASEGT. As DNA, the CDR3 is TGTGCCAGCAGTGAACTAGCGAAGGGGACCCAGTACTTC. Its translation is CASSELAKGTQYF.

The chain joins TRBV10-3 to TRBJ2-5; D is ambiguous. Germline CDR1 is ENHRY and CDR2 is SYGVKD. Trimming took off 3 bases at V and 4 bases at J, with 9 bases between the two ends. The CDR3 loop spans 13 amino acids. The CDR3 loop is CAISEEPGETQYF. The CDR3, as DNA: TGTGCCATCAGTGAAGAGCCTGGAGAGACCCAGTACTTC.

J is TRBJ2-7 and V is TRBV9; 10 bases align to TRBD1. Germline assignment: CDR1 SGDLS and CDR2 YYNGEE. CDR3 size: 15 residues. Germline trimming cut 0 bases from V and 6 bases from J; bases unmatched to any gene: 6. In nucleotides, the CDR3 is TGTGCCAGCAGCGTAGACAGGGACAGGGGCCGCGAGCAGTACTTC. This translates into CASSVDRDRGREQYF.

The chain recombines TRBV30 with TRBJ1-5, with D uncertain. This CDR3 has 16 residues. The germline V gene encodes CDR1 GTSNPN and CDR2 SVGIG (reference sequence). V lost 2 bases and J 3 bases, leaving 17 bases between the germline ends. The CDR3 coding sequence is TGTGCCTGGAGTAGATTTGTCAAAGGGATCAATCAGCCCCAGCATTTT. This codes for CAWSRFVKGINQPQHF.

This chain joins TRBV9 and TRBJ1-2, with 7 positions matching TRBD1. The junction had 6 bases not matched to a gene; V was cut back by 3 bases and J by 1 base. The CDR3 runs to 15 residues. From germline, CDR1 is SGDLS and CDR2 YYNGEE. The CDR3 region is CASSEGTARNYGYTF. The DNA of the CDR3 is TGTGCCAGCAGCGAGGGGACAGCTCGTAACTATGGCTACACCTTC.

The J gene is TRBJ2-7, the V gene TRBV9; no firm D call. The CDR3 covers 13 residues. V dropped 0 bases and J dropped 6 bases, with 10 bases sitting between them. Germline CDR1 is SGDLS and CDR2 is YYNGEE. CDR3 amino acids: CASSVARTGEQYF. The CDR3 DNA is TGTGCCAGCAGCGTAGCAAGGACCGGCGAGCAGTACTTC. The full variable domain, with the rest looked up from reference TRBV9 and TRBJ2-7, is DSGVTQTPKHLITATGQRVTLRCSPRSGDLSVYWYQQSLDQGLQFLIQYYNGEERAKGNILERFSAQQFPDLHSELNLSSLELGDSALYFCASSVARTGEQYFGPGTRLTVT.

The genes are TRBV19 and TRBJ2-3; D gene uncertain. The germline V gene encodes CDR1 LNHDA and CDR2 SQIVND (reference sequence). Between the trimmed V and J ends, which lost 6 bases and 4 bases, there was a span of 8 bases. The CDR3 totals 12 residues. The CDR3 region has the DNA TGTGCCAGTAGCCTAGGGTCAGATACGCAGTATTTT. Translation gives CASSLGSDTQYF.

This clone was counted only a few times. V is TRBV10-1 and J is TRBJ2-1; D tentatively reads TRBD1 or TRBD2 (6 bases each). This CDR3 has 15 residues. CDR1 and CDR2 (germline): WNHNN, SYGVQD (reference sequence). V lost 10 bases, J lost 0 bases, and 16 bases lay in between. The CDR3 sequence is CATPEGDFSYNEQFF. DNA of the CDR3: TGCGCCACCCCGGAGGGGGACTTCTCCTACAATGAGCAGTTCTTC.

This clone was observed a handful of times. The gene calls are TRBV18 and TRBJ2-7, with a possible D match to TRBD1 (5 bases). CDR1 and CDR2 from the germline V gene are KGHSH and LQKENI. The CDR3 length is 14 residues. The ends were cut back, 5 bases at V and 0 bases at J, with 11 bases in the middle. DNA of the CDR3: TGTGCCAGCTCAACAGGTCTGAGCTCCTACGAGCAGTACTTC. Amino acids: CASSTGLSSYEQYF. Complete variable domain (other parts from reference TRBV18 and TRBJ2-7): NAGVMQNPRHLVRRRGQEARLRCSPMKGHSHVYWYRQLPEEGLKFMVYLQKENIIDESGMPKERFSAEFPKEGPSILRIQQVVRGDSAAYFCASSTGLSSYEQYFGPGTRLTVT.

This clone appeared once. The V call is TRBV19, the J call TRBJ1-5, with 8 nucleotides matching TRBD1. Trimming at V came to 6 bases and at J to 3 bases, leaving 4 bases not matched to a gene. This CDR3 has 14 amino acids. The germline gives CDR1 LNHDA, CDR2 SQIVND (reference sequence). CDR3 residues: CASSSDRVNQPQHF. The CDR3 DNA follows: TGTGCCAGTAGCTCGGACAGGGTCAATCAGCCCCAGCATTTT.

This rearrangement joins TRBV27 to TRBJ2-7, with 9 positions matching TRBD2. CDR1 and CDR2 from the germline V gene are MNHEY and SMNVEV (reference sequence). V lost 5 bases to trimming and J lost 2 bases; unmatched junction nucleotides: 10. The CDR3 sequence is 16 residues long. The CDR3 DNA is TGTGCCAGCAGTCCCCTCGGCGGGAGGGCCCCCTACGAGCAGTACTTC. Residues: CASSPLGGRAPYEQYF.

As regards this clone: This sample includes further DNA sequences coding for the same CDR3. This chain links TRBV12-5 with TRBJ1-2; TRBD1 aligns across 7 bases. The CDR3 sequence is 15 residues long. In germline, CDR1 is LGHNT, CDR2 FRNRAP. V lost 0 bases, J lost 4 bases, and 5 bases stayed unmatched. CDR3 nucleotide sequence: TGTGCTAGTGGTTTGGTACAAGGGACAGTCTATGGCTACACCTTC. Translated: CASGLVQGTVYGYTF.

This clone has a handful of counts. The V call is TRBV7-3, the J call TRBJ1-1; maybe TRBD1 (5 bases). Per germline, CDR1 SGHTA and CDR2 FQGTGA. With 5 bases removed from V and 0 bases from J, the gap between germline ends came to 7 bases. The CDR3 is 13 amino acids. CDR3 sequence: CASSRQMNTEAFF. The CDR3 region has the DNA TGTGCCAGCAGCCGACAGATGAACACTGAAGCTTTCTTT.

This chain connects TRBV15 to TRBJ2-5; D is ambiguous. Looked up from germline, CDR1 is LNHNV and CDR2 is YYDKDF (reference sequence). Trimming cost V 1 base and J 11 bases, with 14 bases left between them. The CDR3 has 13 residues. The CDR3 sequence: CATSRVDHPEQYF. The CDR3 DNA reads as TGTGCCACCAGCAGAGTGGATCACCCGGAGCAGTACTTC. The complete variable domain, with remaining parts taken from reference TRBV15 and TRBJ2-5, reads DAMVIQNPRYQVTQFGKPVTLSCSQTLNHNVMYWYQQKSSQAPKLLFHYYDKDFNNEADTPDNFQSRRPNTSFCFLDIRSPGLGDTAMYLCATSRVDHPEQYFGPGTRLLVL.

This chain uses TRBV27 with TRBJ2-3; TRBD2 aligns across 8 bases. After removal of 6 bases from V and 4 bases from J, the junction contained 12 bases not matched to a gene. The CDR3 covers 16 residues. The germline CDR1 and CDR2 sequences are MNHEY and SMNVEV (reference sequence). CDR3 region: CASSYPQREFPDTQYF. In DNA form, the CDR3 reads TGTGCCAGCAGCTACCCCCAGCGGGAGTTCCCAGATACGCAGTATTTT.

This clone was observed a handful of times. This chain links TRBV2 with TRBJ1-2; possible D gene TRBD1, 6 bases. CDR1 is SNHLY and CDR2 is FYNNEI in the germline V gene. V lost 7 bases and J 6 bases, leaving 9 bases between the germline ends. The CDR3 sequence is 11 residues long. CDR3 DNA sequence: TGTGCCAGCAACAGACAGGATGGCTACACCTTC. Residues: CASNRQDGYTF.

The V gene is TRBV30, the J gene TRBJ1-1; TRBD1 agrees at 9 bases. Germline assignment: CDR1 GTSNPN and CDR2 SVGIG (reference sequence). This CDR3 comprises 15 residues. V shed 3 bases, J shed 4 bases, and the junction held 9 bases outside the gene matches. The CDR3 nucleotides are TGTGCCTGGAGCCGAACAGGGGGCAGCGGCACTGAAGCTTTCTTT. Translating it yields CAWSRTGGSGTEAFF.

The chain recombines TRBV28 with TRBJ2-5; TRBD2 aligns across 13 bases. The length of the CDR3 is 14 residues. Looked up from germline, CDR1 is MDHEN and CDR2 is SYDVKM. V gave up 6 bases and J gave up 5 bases; unmatched junction bases: 3. The CDR3, as DNA: TGTGCCAGCAGCACTAGCGGGGGGGGTGAGACCCAGTACTTC. It yields the protein CASSTSGGGETQYF.